Listed below are T cell receptor beta chains from one sample, sequenced in a study of identical twins. TCRdb independently ran MiXCR on the 5' RACE reads; one entry per CDR3 protein. The table records about 530,000 distinct CDR3 sequences, 15% of them present only once. This same sample was also taken into another study, of yellow fever vaccine responses in identical twins.

The specimen was CD4+ T cells sorted from blood. These receptors were taken from a woman aged 18-30 years in good health. Both conserved end residues are part of each CDR3. The D gene is left open where the match is weak. Clone size appears in some rows only: once, few, many, or a class for an expanded clone.

j_gene: TRBJ2-7
v_gene: TRBV12-3/TRBV12-4
d_gene: -
abundance: many
CDR3aa: CASSFQGTYEQYF
CDR3nt: TGCGCCAGCAGCTTCCAGGGTACCTACGAGCAGTACTTC

j_gene: TRBJ2-2
v_gene: TRBV7-3
d_gene: -
abundance: -
CDR3aa: CASSLLGQGKTGELFF
CDR3nt: TGTGCCAGCAGCTTACTTGGGCAGGGGAAGACCGGGGAGCTGTTTTTT

j_gene: TRBJ2-2
v_gene: TRBV28
d_gene: TRBD1
abundance: few
CDR3aa: CASRLTGTGSSGELFF
CDR3nt: TGTGCCAGCAGACTTACCGGGACAGGCTCGTCCGGGGAGCTGTTTTTT

j_gene: TRBJ2-5
v_gene: TRBV27
d_gene: TRBD2
abundance: -
CDR3aa: CANTKTGLDNQQETQYF
CDR3nt: TGTGCCAACACAAAAACAGGACTAGATAATCAACAAGAGACCCAGTACTTC

j_gene: TRBJ2-7
v_gene: TRBV6-1
d_gene: -
abundance: few
CDR3aa: CASSPWSVVEQGYEQYF
CDR3nt: TGTGCCAGCAGCCCCTGGAGCGTAGTAGAACAGGGCTACGAGCAGTACTTC

j_gene: TRBJ2-7
v_gene: TRBV4-1
d_gene: -
abundance: -
CDR3aa: CASSTGSSYEQYF
CDR3nt: TGCGCCAGCAGCACGGGGAGCTCCTACGAGCAGTACTTC

j_gene: TRBJ1-6
v_gene: TRBV4-2
d_gene: -
abundance: -
CDR3aa: CASSQEGYWQTRSDRALHF
CDR3nt: TGTGCCAGCAGCCAAGAAGGATACTGGCAGACGCGTTCCGATCGGGCCCTCCACTTT

j_gene: TRBJ1-2
v_gene: TRBV10-3
d_gene: -
abundance: many
CDR3aa: CAILEGVNYGYTF
CDR3nt: TGTGCCATCCTCGAAGGGGTAAACTATGGCTACACCTTC

j_gene: TRBJ2-1
v_gene: TRBV28
d_gene: -
abundance: few
CDR3aa: CASSQGVYNEQFF
CDR3nt: TGTGCCAGCAGCCAAGGGGTTTACAATGAGCAGTTCTTC

j_gene: TRBJ2-3
v_gene: TRBV29-1
d_gene: -
abundance: -
CDR3aa: CSVGAASDTQYF
CDR3nt: TGCAGCGTGGGGGCGGCAAGCGATACGCAGTATTTT

j_gene: TRBJ2-1
v_gene: TRBV19
d_gene: TRBD1
abundance: -
CDR3aa: CASRRGQGANEQFF
CDR3nt: TGTGCCAGTCGCAGGGGACAGGGGGCCAATGAGCAGTTCTTC

j_gene: TRBJ2-3
v_gene: TRBV28
d_gene: TRBD2
abundance: -
CDR3aa: CASSLESGGLDTQYF
CDR3nt: TGTGCCAGCAGTCTCGAAAGCGGGGGCTTAGATACGCAGTATTTT

j_gene: TRBJ2-1
v_gene: TRBV12-3/TRBV12-4
d_gene: -
abundance: -
CDR3aa: CASSLNGPQFF
CDR3nt: TGTGCCAGCAGTTTAAACGGGCCGCAGTTCTTC

j_gene: TRBJ2-7
v_gene: TRBV9
d_gene: -
abundance: -
CDR3aa: CASSVGDGYEQYF
CDR3nt: TGTGCCAGCAGCGTAGGGGACGGGTACGAGCAGTACTTC

j_gene: TRBJ2-7
v_gene: TRBV11-1
d_gene: TRBD2
abundance: few
CDR3aa: CASSYTSGSSYEQYF
CDR3nt: TGTGCCAGCAGCTACACTAGCGGGAGCTCCTACGAGCAGTACTTC

j_gene: TRBJ2-2
v_gene: TRBV4-1
d_gene: -
abundance: few
CDR3aa: CASSQERGNTGELFF
CDR3nt: TGCGCCAGCAGCCAAGAGCGGGGCAACACCGGGGAGCTGTTTTTT

j_gene: TRBJ1-1
v_gene: TRBV10-3
d_gene: -
abundance: many
CDR3aa: CAIGSMNTEAFF
CDR3nt: TGTGCCATCGGGAGCATGAACACTGAAGCTTTCTTT

j_gene: TRBJ2-3
v_gene: TRBV24-1
d_gene: -
abundance: -
CDR3aa: CATSDRSRADTQYF
CDR3nt: TGTGCCACCAGTGACAGAAGCAGGGCAGATACGCAGTATTTT

j_gene: TRBJ2-2
v_gene: TRBV29-1
d_gene: -
abundance: -
CDR3aa: CSVGQLNTGELFF
CDR3nt: TGCAGCGTTGGACAGCTGAACACCGGGGAGCTGTTTTTT

j_gene: TRBJ1-6
v_gene: TRBV28
d_gene: -
abundance: few
CDR3aa: CASSFSQMNSPLHF
CDR3nt: TGTGCCAGCAGTTTTAGTCAGATGAATTCACCCCTCCACTTT

j_gene: TRBJ2-3
v_gene: TRBV4-2
d_gene: -
abundance: many
CDR3aa: CASSQGPQRDTDTQYF
CDR3nt: TGTGCCAGCAGCCAGGGACCGCAAAGGGACACAGATACGCAGTATTTT

j_gene: TRBJ2-7
v_gene: TRBV6-1
d_gene: TRBD1
abundance: few
CDR3aa: CASRQDRVTYEQYF
CDR3nt: TGTGCCAGCAGGCAGGACAGGGTAACCTACGAGCAGTACTTC

j_gene: TRBJ2-1
v_gene: TRBV6-1
d_gene: -
abundance: few
CDR3aa: CASKTSVGGYNEQFF
CDR3nt: TGTGCCAGCAAAACCTCCGTGGGGGGCTACAATGAGCAGTTCTTC

j_gene: TRBJ1-2
v_gene: TRBV2
d_gene: -
abundance: -
CDR3aa: CASGGYYGYTF
CDR3nt: TGTGCCAGTGGAGGGTACTATGGCTACACCTTC